This T cell receptor beta chain was captured in a study of CD8 T cells in ankylosing spondylitis. The CDR3 sequence is 14 residues long. Trimming pared 5 bases from V and 2 bases from J, leaving 12 bases between. CDR1 is SGHTA and CDR2 is FQGNSA in the germline V gene. Quantitative 5'-RACE with molecular barcodes generated TCR beta libraries. MiXCR, run by TCRdb on the 5' RACE reads, gives a single entry per CDR3 protein. The table has approximately 200,000 distinct CDR3 sequences, roughly 13% seen once. This clonotype was seen repeatedly, ten times or more. The antigen remains unidentified. Study findings and constraints: Certain motif variants had earlier been reported in reactive arthritis synovial fluid and blood. What appeared characteristic of ankylosing spondylitis blood was a TCR beta motif of eight highly homologous variants.

What was sequenced was blood, either unsorted or a sorted T cell fraction (not recorded which). This TCR came from a female donor with ankylosing spondylitis or in good health (not recorded which). This chain joins TRBV7-2 and TRBJ1-2; D unresolved. CDR3 in amino acids: CASSRRTENYGYTF. CDR3 DNA sequence: TGTGCCAGCAGCCGACGGACCGAAAACTATGGCTACACCTTC.